The following is a T cell receptor (beta chain) sequence with its context. Its matching antigen is unknown. The data are from a study of human T cells and chemical hapten exposure. Whole-study context: It was small differences in pooled library volume that mainly caused per-sample TCR yields to vary. Study results and caveats: Because they had alopecia, donors may respond immunologically unlike healthy people.

Using its own MiXCR run on the RACE reads, TCRdb lists one record per CDR3 protein. This table holds over 65,000 distinct CDR3 sequences, roughly 10% found once. The ends were cut back, 4 bases at V and 0 bases at J, with 13 bases in the middle. Germline CDR1 and CDR2: SGHTA and FQGNSA. This CDR3 is built from 16 residues. As for time point: patch test 1, 2 weeks after DPC sensitization. Treatment reported: therapeutic diphenylcyclopropenone sensitization with weekly scalp DPC. Blood draws came before every patch-test application. The rearrangement links TRBV7-2 to TRBJ1-3; the D is unclear. The origin of this receptor is a woman aged 50 to 60 with alopecia areata. Some clones in this sample may be carry-over from other donors' samples. The starting material was whole blood, obtained in connection with sensitization to the hapten diphenylcyclopropenone (DPC). The CDR3 nucleotides are TGTGCCAGCAGCTCCGGGATACTTAACTCTGGAAACACCATATATTTT. This codes for CASSSGILNSGNTIYF. The variable domain in full, completed from reference TRBV7-2 and TRBJ1-3, reads GAGVSQSPSNKVTEKGKDVELRCDPISGHTALYWYRQSLGQGLEFLIYFQGNSAPDKSGLPSDRFSAERTGGSVSTLTIQRTQQEDSAVYLCASSSGILNSGNTIYFGEGSWLTVV.